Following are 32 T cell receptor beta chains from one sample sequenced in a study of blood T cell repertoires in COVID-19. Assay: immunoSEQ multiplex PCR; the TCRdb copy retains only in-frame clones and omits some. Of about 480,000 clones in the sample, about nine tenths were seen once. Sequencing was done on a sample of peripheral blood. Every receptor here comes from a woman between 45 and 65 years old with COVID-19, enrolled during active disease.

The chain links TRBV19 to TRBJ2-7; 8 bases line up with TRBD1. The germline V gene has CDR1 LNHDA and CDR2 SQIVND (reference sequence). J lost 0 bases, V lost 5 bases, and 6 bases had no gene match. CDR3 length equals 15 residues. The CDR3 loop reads CASSLRTGPSYEQYF. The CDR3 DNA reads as TGTGCCAGTAGTCTTCGGACAGGGCCCTCCTACGAGCAGTACTTC. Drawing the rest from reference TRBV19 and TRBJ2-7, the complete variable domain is DGGITQSPKYLFRKEGQNVTLSCEQNLNHDAMYWYRQDPGQGLRLIYYSQIVNDFQKGDIAEGYSVSREKKESFPLTVTSAQKNPTAFYLCASSLRTGPSYEQYFGPGTRLTVT.

The CDR3 DNA sequence: TGTGCCAGCAGCGGGGGGGAGGCGAACACTGAAGCTTTCTTT. This codes for CASSGGEANTEAFF. V and J are TRBV3-1 (or the pseudogene TRBV3-2) and TRBJ1-1; D possibly corresponds to TRBD1 (5 bases). Trimming removed 5 bases at V and 1 base at J, with 11 bases between. The CDR3 consists of 14 residues. Per the germline V gene, CDR1 is LGHDT and CDR2 is YNNKEL (reference sequence).

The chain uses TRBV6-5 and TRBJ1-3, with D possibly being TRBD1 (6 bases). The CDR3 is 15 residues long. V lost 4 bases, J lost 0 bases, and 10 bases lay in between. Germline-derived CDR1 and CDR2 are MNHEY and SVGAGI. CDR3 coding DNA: TGTGCCAGCAGTTCCACGACAGGCTCTGGAAACACCATATATTTT. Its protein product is CASSSTTGSGNTIYF.

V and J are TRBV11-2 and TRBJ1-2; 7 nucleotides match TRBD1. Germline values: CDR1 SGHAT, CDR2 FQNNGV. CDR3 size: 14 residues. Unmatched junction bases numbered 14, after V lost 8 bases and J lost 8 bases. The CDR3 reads CASLGIQGMKGYTF. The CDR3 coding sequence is TGTGCCAGCCTAGGAATACAGGGGATGAAGGGCTACACCTTC.

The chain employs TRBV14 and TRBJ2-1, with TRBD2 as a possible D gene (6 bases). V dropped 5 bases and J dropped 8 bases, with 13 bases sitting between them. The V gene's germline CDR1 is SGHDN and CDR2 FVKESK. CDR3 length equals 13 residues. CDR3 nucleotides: TGTGCCAGCAGCTGGGGGGTTGGGGATGAGCAGTTCTTC. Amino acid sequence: CASSWGVGDEQFF.

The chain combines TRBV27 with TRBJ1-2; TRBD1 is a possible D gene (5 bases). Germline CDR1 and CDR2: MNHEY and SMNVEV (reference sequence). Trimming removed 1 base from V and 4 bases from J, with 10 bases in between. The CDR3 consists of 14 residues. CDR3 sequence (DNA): TGTGCCAGCAGTTTATTTGGGGCCAGCTATGGCTACACCTTC. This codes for CASSLFGASYGYTF.

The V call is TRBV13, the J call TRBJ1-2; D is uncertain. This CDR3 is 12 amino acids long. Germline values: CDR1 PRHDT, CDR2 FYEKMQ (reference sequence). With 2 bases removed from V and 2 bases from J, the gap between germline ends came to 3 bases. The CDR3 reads CASSLQNYGYTF. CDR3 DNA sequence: TGTGCCAGCAGCTTACAAAACTATGGCTACACCTTC.

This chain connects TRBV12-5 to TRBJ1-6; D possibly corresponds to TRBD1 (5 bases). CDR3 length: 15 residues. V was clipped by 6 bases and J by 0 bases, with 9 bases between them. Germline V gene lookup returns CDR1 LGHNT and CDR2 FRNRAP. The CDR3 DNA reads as TGTGCTAGTGGGCGACAGAGCTCCTATAATTCACCCCTCCACTTT. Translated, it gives CASGRQSSYNSPLHF.

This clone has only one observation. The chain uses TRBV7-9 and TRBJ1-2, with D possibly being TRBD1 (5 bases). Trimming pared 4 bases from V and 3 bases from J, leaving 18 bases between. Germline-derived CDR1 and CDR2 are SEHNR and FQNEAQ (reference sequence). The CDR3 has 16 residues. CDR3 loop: CASSSIQEFTYYGYTF. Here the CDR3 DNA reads TGTGCCAGCAGCTCAATACAGGAGTTCACATACTATGGCTACACCTTC.

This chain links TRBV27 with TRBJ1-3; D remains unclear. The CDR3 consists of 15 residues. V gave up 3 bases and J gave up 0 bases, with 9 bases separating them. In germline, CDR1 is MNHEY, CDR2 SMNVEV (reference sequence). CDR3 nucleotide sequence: TGTGCCAGCAGTTTTAGCTTCTCCTCTGGAAACACCATATATTTT. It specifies CASSFSFSSGNTIYF.

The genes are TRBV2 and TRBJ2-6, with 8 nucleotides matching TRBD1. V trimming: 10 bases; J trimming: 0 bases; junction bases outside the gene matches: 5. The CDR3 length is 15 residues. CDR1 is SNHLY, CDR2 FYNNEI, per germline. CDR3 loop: CATGQGRSGANVLTF. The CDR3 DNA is TGTGCCACCGGACAGGGTCGCTCTGGGGCCAACGTCCTGACTTTC.

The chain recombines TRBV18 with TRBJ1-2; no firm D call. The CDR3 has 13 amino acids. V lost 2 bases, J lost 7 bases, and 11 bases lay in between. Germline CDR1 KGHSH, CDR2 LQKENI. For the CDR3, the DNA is TGTGCCAGCTCACCAGGGCAAACCCCTGGCTACACCTTC. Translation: CASSPGQTPGYTF.

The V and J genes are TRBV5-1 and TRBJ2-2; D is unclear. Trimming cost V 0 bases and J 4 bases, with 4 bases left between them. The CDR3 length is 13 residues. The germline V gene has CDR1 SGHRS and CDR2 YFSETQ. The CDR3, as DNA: TGCGCCAGCAGCTTGGGGCCCACCGGGGAGCTGTTTTTT. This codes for CASSLGPTGELFF.

The CDR3 loop reads CASSLASTSGGYNEQFF. CDR3 nucleotides: TGTGCCAGCAGCTTAGCCTCGACTAGCGGGGGATACAATGAGCAGTTCTTC. The rearrangement joins TRBV11-2 to TRBJ2-1, with 12 nucleotides matching TRBD2. CDR1 is SGHAT, CDR2 FQNNGV, per germline. This CDR3 is 17 amino acids long. The J segment lost 4 bases and the V segment lost 1 base, leaving 5 bases of the junction unmatched.

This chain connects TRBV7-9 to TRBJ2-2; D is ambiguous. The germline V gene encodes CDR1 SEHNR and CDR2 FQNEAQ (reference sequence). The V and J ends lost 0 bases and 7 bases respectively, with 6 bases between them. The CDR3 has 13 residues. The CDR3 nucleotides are TGTGCCAGCAGCTTAGCACTTGGCGGGGAGCTGTTTTTT. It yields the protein CASSLALGGELFF. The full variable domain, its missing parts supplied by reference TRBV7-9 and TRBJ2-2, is DTGVSQNPRHKITKRGQNVTFRCDPISEHNRLYWYRQTLGQGPEFLTYFQNEAQLEKSRLLSDRFSAERPKGSFSTLEIQRTEQGDSAMYLCASSLALGGELFFGEGSRLTVL.

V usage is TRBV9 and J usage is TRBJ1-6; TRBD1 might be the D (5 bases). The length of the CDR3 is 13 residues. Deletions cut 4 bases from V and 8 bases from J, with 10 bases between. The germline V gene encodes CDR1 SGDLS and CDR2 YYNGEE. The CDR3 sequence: CASSPRADSPLHF. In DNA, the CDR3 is TGTGCCAGCAGCCCCAGGGCGGATTCACCCCTCCACTTT. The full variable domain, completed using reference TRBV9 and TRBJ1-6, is DSGVTQTPKHLITATGQRVTLRCSPRSGDLSVYWYQQSLDQGLQFLIQYYNGEERAKGNILERFSAQQFPDLHSELNLSSLELGDSALYFCASSPRADSPLHFGNGTRLTVT.

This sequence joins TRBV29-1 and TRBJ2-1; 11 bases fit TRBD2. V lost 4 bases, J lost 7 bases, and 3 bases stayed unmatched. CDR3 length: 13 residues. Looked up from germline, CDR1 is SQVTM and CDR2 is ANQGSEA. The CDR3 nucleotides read TGCAGCGTTGCGGCTAGCGGGGGGAATGAGCAGTTCTTC. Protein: CSVAASGGNEQFF.

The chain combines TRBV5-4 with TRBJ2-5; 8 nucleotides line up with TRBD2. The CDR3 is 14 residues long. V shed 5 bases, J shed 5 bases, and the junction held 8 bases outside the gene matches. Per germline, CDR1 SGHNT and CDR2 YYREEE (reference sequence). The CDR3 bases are TGTGCCAGCAGACCTGGCGGGGGGCGGGAGACCCAGTACTTC. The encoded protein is CASRPGGGRETQYF.

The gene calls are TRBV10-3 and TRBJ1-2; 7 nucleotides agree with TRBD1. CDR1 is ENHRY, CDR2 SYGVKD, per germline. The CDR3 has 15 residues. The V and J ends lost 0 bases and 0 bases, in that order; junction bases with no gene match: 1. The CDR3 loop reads CAISESTGTNYGYTF. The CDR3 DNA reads TGTGCCATCAGTGAGTCGACAGGGACTAACTATGGCTACACCTTC.

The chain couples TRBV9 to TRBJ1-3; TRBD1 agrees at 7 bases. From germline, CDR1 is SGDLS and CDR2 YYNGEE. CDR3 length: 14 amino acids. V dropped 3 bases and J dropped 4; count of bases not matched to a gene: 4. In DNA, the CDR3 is TGTGCCAGCAGCGACAGGGGAGTGGGAAACACCATATATTTT. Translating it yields CASSDRGVGNTIYF.

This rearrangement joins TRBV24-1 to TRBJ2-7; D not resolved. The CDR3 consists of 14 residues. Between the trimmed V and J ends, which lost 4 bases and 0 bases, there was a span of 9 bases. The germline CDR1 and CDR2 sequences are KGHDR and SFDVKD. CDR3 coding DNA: TGTGCCACCAGTGACACTGGCGGCTCCTACGAGCAGTACTTC. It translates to CATSDTGGSYEQYF.

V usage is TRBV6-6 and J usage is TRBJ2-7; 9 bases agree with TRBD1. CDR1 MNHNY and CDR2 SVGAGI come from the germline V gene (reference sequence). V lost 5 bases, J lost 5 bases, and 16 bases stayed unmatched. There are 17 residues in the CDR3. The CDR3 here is CASSPSGTGNIGDEQYF. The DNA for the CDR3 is TGTGCCAGCAGTCCCTCCGGGACAGGGAATATTGGTGACGAGCAGTACTTC.

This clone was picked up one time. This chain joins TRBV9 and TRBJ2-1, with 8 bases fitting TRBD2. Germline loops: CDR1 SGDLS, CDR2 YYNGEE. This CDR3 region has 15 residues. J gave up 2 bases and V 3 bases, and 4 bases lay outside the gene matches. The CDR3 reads CASSARGGPYNEQFF. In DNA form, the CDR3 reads TGTGCCAGCAGCGCCCGGGGGGGCCCCTACAATGAGCAGTTCTTC. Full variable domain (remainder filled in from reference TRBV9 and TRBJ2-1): DSGVTQTPKHLITATGQRVTLRCSPRSGDLSVYWYQQSLDQGLQFLIQYYNGEERAKGNILERFSAQQFPDLHSELNLSSLELGDSALYFCASSARGGPYNEQFFGPGTRLTVL.

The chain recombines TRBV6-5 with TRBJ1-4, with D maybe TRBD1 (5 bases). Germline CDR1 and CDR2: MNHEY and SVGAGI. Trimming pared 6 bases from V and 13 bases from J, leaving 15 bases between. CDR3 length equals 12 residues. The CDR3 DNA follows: TGTGCCAGCAGATTCGCCCAAAGGGGACTGTTTTTT. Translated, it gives CASRFAQRGLFF.

The CDR3 loop reads CASSLRGSYEQYF. The CDR3 DNA follows: TGCGCCAGCAGCTTGCGGGGGTCCTACGAGCAGTACTTC. The chain couples TRBV5-1 to TRBJ2-7; TRBD2 is a possible D gene (6 bases). This CDR3 comprises 13 residues. Germline assignment: CDR1 SGHRS and CDR2 YFSETQ. V gave up 1 base and J gave up 1 base, with 6 bases separating them.

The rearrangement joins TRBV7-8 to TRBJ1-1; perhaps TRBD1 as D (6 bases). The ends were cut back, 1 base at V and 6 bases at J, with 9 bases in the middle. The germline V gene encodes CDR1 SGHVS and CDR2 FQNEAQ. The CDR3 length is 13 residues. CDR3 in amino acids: CASSLGGHSEAFF. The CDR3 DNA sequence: TGTGCCAGCAGCTTAGGGGGACATTCTGAAGCTTTCTTT.

CDR3 sequence (DNA): TGTGCCAGTAGGTCGGGGACTAGCGGCTTCCAAAACATTCAGTACTTC. This codes for CASRSGTSGFQNIQYF. J is TRBJ2-4 and V is TRBV19; 11 bases match TRBD2. Germline trimming cut 6 bases from V and 5 bases from J; bases unmatched to any gene: 9. CDR3 length: 16 amino acids. Germline V gene sequence: CDR1 LNHDA, CDR2 SQIVND (reference sequence).

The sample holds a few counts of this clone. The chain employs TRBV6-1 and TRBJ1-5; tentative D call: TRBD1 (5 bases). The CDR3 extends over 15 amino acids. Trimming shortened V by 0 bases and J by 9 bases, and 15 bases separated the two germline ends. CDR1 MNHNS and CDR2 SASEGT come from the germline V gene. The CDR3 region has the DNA TGTGCCAGCAGTGAAGCAGGGACTGCCCAGGGGCCCCAGCATTTT. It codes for CASSEAGTAQGPQHF.

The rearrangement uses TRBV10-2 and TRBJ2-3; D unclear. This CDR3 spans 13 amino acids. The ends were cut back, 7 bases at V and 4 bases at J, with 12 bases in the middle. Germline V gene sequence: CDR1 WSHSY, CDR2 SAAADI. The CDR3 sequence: CASNFAQADTQYF. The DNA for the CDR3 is TGCGCCAGCAACTTTGCCCAGGCAGATACGCAGTATTTT.

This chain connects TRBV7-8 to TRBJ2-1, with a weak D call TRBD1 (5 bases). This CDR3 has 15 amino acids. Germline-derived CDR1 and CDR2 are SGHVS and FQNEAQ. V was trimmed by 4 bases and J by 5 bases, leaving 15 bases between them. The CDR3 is CASSSRQSRNNEQFF. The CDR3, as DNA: TGTGCCAGCAGCTCTAGACAGTCTCGGAACAATGAGCAGTTCTTC.

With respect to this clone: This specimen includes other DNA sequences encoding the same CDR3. The CDR3 nucleotides are TGTGCCAGCAGTTACTCATGGGGGCATGGCTACACCTTC. Amino acids: CASSYSWGHGYTF. The rearrangement joins TRBV6-5 to TRBJ1-2; D possibly corresponds to TRBD1 (6 bases). The CDR3 consists of 13 residues. The germline V and J ends were trimmed by 0 bases and 6 bases, with 8 bases remaining between them. Germline V gene sequence: CDR1 MNHEY, CDR2 SVGAGI.

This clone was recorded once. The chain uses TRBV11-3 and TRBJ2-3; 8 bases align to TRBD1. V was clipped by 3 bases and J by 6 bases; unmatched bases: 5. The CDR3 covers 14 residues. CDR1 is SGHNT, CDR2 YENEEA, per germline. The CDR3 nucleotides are TGTGCCAGCAGCTTTAGGCAGGGGGCGGATACGCAGTATTTT. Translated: CASSFRQGADTQYF.